The source of this T cell receptor beta chain is a study of CD8 T cells in ankylosing spondylitis. TCRdb reprocessed the 5' RACE reads via MiXCR and lists one record per CDR3 protein. Of 110,000 to 150,000 distinct CDR3 sequences listed, 6.5% to 8.5% are singletons. A few counts support this clonotype. Its antigen is currently unknown. Study-wide points: It was reported that disease-linked clones were significantly enriched in matched ankylosing spondylitis synovial fluid.

In germline, CDR1 is MNHNS, CDR2 SASEGT. V lost 6 bases, J lost 2 bases, and 13 bases lay in between. The CDR3 loop spans 14 amino acids. Sequenced: synovial fluid, either unsorted or a sorted T cell fraction (not recorded which). The chain carries TRBV6-1 and TRBJ2-5; D possibly corresponds to TRBD1 (5 bases). The TCR sequence derives from a male donor with ankylosing spondylitis. DNA of the CDR3: TGTGCCAGCAGGTCCCAGACAGAACAAGAGACCCAGTACTTC. It yields the protein CASRSQTEQETQYF.